A single sample gave rise to the 14 T cell receptor beta chains below, sequenced in a study of blood T cell repertoires in COVID-19. Clones were sequenced by immunoSEQ multiplex PCR, and TCRdb holds only the in-frame ones, with some missing. The table lists nearly 250,000 clones, about 90% of them singletons. The sequenced sample was PBMCs or T cells enriched from blood (not recorded which). The receptors stem from a man in his forties or fifties who had been exposed to COVID-19.

The rearrangement joins TRBV18 to TRBJ2-6, with TRBD1 identical over 7 bases. J gave up 0 bases and V 2 bases, and 7 bases lay outside the gene matches. The CDR3 has 18 residues. Germline V gene lookup returns CDR1 KGHSH and CDR2 LQKENI. This CDR3 is CASSPSGRGFSGANVLTF. For the CDR3, the DNA is TGTGCCAGCTCACCAAGCGGCAGGGGGTTCTCTGGGGCCAACGTCCTGACTTTC.

J is TRBJ1-1 and V is TRBV7-2; the match to TRBD1 covers 8 bases. The CDR3 covers 15 residues. Germline loops: CDR1 SGHTA, CDR2 FQGNSA. V was pared by 1 base and J by 7 bases, with 8 bases of the junction left unmatched. As DNA, the CDR3 is TGTGCCAGCAGCTTAGGCCCGGGACAGGTTTTTGAAGCTTTCTTT. Its protein is CASSLGPGQVFEAFF.

V is TRBV5-1 and J is TRBJ1-1; 7 nucleotides agree with TRBD1. Germline CDR1 and CDR2: SGHRS and YFSETQ. Trimming cost V 4 bases and J 1 base; bases outside gene matches: 1. The CDR3 length is 13 residues. The CDR3 nucleotides are TGCGCCAGCAGCAGGACAGGGAACACTGAAGCTTTCTTT. Residues: CASSRTGNTEAFF.

This chain links TRBV2 with TRBJ2-7; tentative D call: TRBD1 (6 bases). CDR1 is SNHLY and CDR2 is FYNNEI in the germline V gene. V shed 7 bases and J shed 2 bases, with 9 bases lying between them. The CDR3 has 12 amino acids. The CDR3 DNA is TGTGCCAGCAACAGGGCCCCCTACGAGCAGTACGTC. Residues: CASNRAPYEQYV.

This chain connects TRBV5-1 to TRBJ2-1; D uncertain. In germline, CDR1 is SGHRS, CDR2 YFSETQ. The CDR3 has 14 amino acids. Trimming removed 0 bases at V and 2 bases at J, with 6 bases between. In nucleotides, the CDR3 is TGCGCCAGCAGCTTGGTTCAAACCTACAATGAGCAGTTCTTC. Protein sequence: CASSLVQTYNEQFF.

V gene TRBV7-9 combines with J gene TRBJ2-1; 11 bases line up with TRBD2. Trimming took 3 bases from V and 4 from J; bases not matched to a gene: 5. The germline V gene has CDR1 SEHNR and CDR2 FQNEAQ (reference sequence). This CDR3 region has 16 residues. The CDR3 protein is CASSFGGTSGYNEQFF. CDR3 nucleotide sequence: TGTGCCAGCAGCTTCGGTGGGACTAGCGGATACAATGAGCAGTTCTTC. The entire variable domain, with the rest obtained from reference TRBV7-9 and TRBJ2-1, is as follows: DTGVSQNPRHKITKRGQNVTFRCDPISEHNRLYWYRQTLGQGPEFLTYFQNEAQLEKSRLLSDRFSAERPKGSFSTLEIQRTEQGDSAMYLCASSFGGTSGYNEQFFGPGTRLTVL.

This clone has only one observation. The rearrangement links TRBV3-1 (or the pseudogene TRBV3-2) to TRBJ2-1; 11 nucleotides match TRBD2. The length of the CDR3 is 16 residues. From germline, CDR1 is LGHDT and CDR2 YNNKEL (reference sequence). The V and J ends lost 0 bases and 6 bases, in that order; junction bases with no gene match: 4. This chain's CDR3 is CASSQDTSGRGNEQFF. The CDR3 bases are TGTGCCAGCAGCCAAGATACTAGCGGGAGAGGCAATGAGCAGTTCTTC.

The chain has TRBV3-1 (or the pseudogene TRBV3-2) and TRBJ2-1, with 7 bases matching TRBD2. Germline V gene data show CDR1 as LGHDT and CDR2 as YNNKEL (reference sequence). The CDR3 has 14 amino acids. With 4 bases clipped from V and 2 bases from J, the junction kept 2 bases outside the gene matches. The CDR3 sequence: CASSRLAPYNEQFF. CDR3 nucleotide sequence: TGTGCCAGCAGCCGACTAGCCCCCTACAATGAGCAGTTCTTC.

This clone is a singleton in its sample. This rearrangement joins TRBV19 to TRBJ2-1; perhaps TRBD1 as D (5 bases). Germline V gene sequence: CDR1 LNHDA, CDR2 SQIVND (reference sequence). Deletions cut 5 bases from V and 0 bases from J, with 14 bases between. The CDR3 is 16 residues long. The CDR3 coding sequence is TGTGCCAGTAGTCCCGGGTGGCAGGGCTCCTACAATGAGCAGTTCTTC. Amino acid sequence: CASSPGWQGSYNEQFF.

The chain combines TRBV28 with TRBJ2-1; 7 bases align to TRBD1. The V gene's germline CDR1 is MDHEN and CDR2 SYDVKM. The CDR3 has 14 amino acids. V lost 5 bases, J lost 7 bases, and 8 bases stayed unmatched. The CDR3 here is CASSPGTDSNEQFF. CDR3 DNA sequence: TGTGCCAGCAGTCCGGGGACAGATTCAAATGAGCAGTTCTTC.

The V gene is TRBV5-1, the J gene TRBJ2-1; 14 bases agree with TRBD2. The CDR3 extends over 19 amino acids. Germline-derived CDR1 and CDR2 are SGHRS and YFSETQ. V shed 0 bases, J shed 0 bases, and the junction held 5 bases outside the gene matches. The CDR3 DNA reads TGCGCCAGCAGCTTGGCCTCCGGGACTAGCGGGAGCTCCTACAATGAGCAGTTCTTC. It yields the protein CASSLASGTSGSSYNEQFF.

The chain recombines TRBV5-1 with TRBJ2-6; D is possibly TRBD1 (6 bases). This CDR3 is 15 amino acids long. V lost 0 bases to trimming and J lost 8 bases, with 12 bases between them. Germline V CDR1 and CDR2: SGHRS, YFSETQ. CDR3 sequence: CASSLETGYSNVLTF. Written as DNA, the CDR3 is TGCGCCAGCAGCTTGGAAACAGGGTATTCCAACGTCCTGACTTTC.

V is TRBV5-4 and J is TRBJ2-5; 7 bases map to TRBD2. Trimming cost V 4 bases and J 1 base; bases outside gene matches: 7. This CDR3 has 15 residues. Germline lookup yields CDR1 SGHNT and CDR2 YYREEE (reference sequence). CDR3 protein: CASSDRTRAQETQYF. In nucleotides, the CDR3 is TGTGCCAGCAGCGACCGGACTAGGGCCCAAGAGACCCAGTACTTC.

The chain employs TRBV28 and TRBJ1-3; maybe TRBD1 (5 bases). This CDR3 is 15 amino acids long. Germline V gene lookup returns CDR1 MDHEN and CDR2 SYDVKM. Between the trimmed V and J ends, which lost 6 bases and 0 bases, there was a span of 12 bases. The CDR3 region has the DNA TGTGCCAGCAGGTCAGGGATCTCCTCTGGAAACACCATATATTTT. The encoded protein is CASRSGISSGNTIYF.